This T cell receptor (beta chain) was documented in a study of radiation and T cells in renal cell carcinoma. Study-level results: Without pretreatment biopsies, baseline tumor clonotype presence was undetermined.

Here immunoSEQ multiplex PCR was the method, and the copy in TCRdb shows in-frame clones only, minus some. The sample includes some 80,000 clones, approximately 86% of them seen just once. As to time point: blood 2 weeks post-SBRT. The treatment was: 15 Gy SBRT to primary tumor, nephrectomy 4 weeks later. This CDR3 region has 17 residues. The V and J ends lost 5 bases and 8 bases respectively, with 22 bases between them. Germline values: CDR1 SGHTA, CDR2 FQGNSA. With regard to this clone: Its specificity is not known.

The specimen comprised blood, sampled from a patient whose treatment included radiotherapy and nephrectomy. V gene TRBV7-2 combines with J gene TRBJ1-6, with a weak D call TRBD1 (5 bases). The receptor was derived from a woman between 45 and 60 years old with renal cell carcinoma. As DNA, the CDR3 is TGTGCCAGCAGCCCGGTGGTGTCAGGGTTATTTGATTCACCCCTCCACTTT. Translated: CASSPVVSGLFDSPLHF.